This TCR beta chain was sequenced during a study of blood T cell repertoires in COVID-19. At the level of the study: Italy, Spain and the United States were the sources of the convalescent and acute COVID-19 samples. T cells, B-cell-depleted T cells, or PBMCs supplied cDNA or gDNA.

In the original processing: The authors estimated nucleated cell counts from reference gene primer amplification. Profiling relied on immunoSEQ multiplex PCR, and the TCRdb table lists in-frame clones only, not all of them. V and J calls and clone size are given by that table; D and trimming were obtained from the DNA. Of about 79,000 clones listed, around nine tenths are singletons. The CDR3 spans 17 residues. Germline CDR1 LNHDA, CDR2 SQIVND (reference sequence). V lost 3 bases, J lost 2 bases, and 18 bases lay in between. The sequencing sample was made of peripheral blood. The clonotype was recovered from a man between 65 and 85 years old with active or convalescent COVID-19. The chain recombines TRBV19 with TRBJ2-3; D is ambiguous. The CDR3 is CASSILLTSVNTDTQYF. The CDR3 DNA reads as TGTGCCAGTAGTATCCTCCTAACGAGCGTCAACACAGATACGCAGTATTTT. The entire variable domain, with the rest obtained from reference TRBV19 and TRBJ2-3, is as follows: DGGITQSPKYLFRKEGQNVTLSCEQNLNHDAMYWYRQDPGQGLRLIYYSQIVNDFQKGDIAEGYSVSREKKESFPLTVTSAQKNPTAFYLCASSILLTSVNTDTQYFGPGTRLTVL.